The entry below describes one T cell receptor beta chain. The antigen is unknown. The data derive from a study of T cell clones after liver transplantation. Study background: Patients counted as tolerant after at least one year off all immunosuppression, enzymes not exceeding twice normal.

General study points: A larger donor-reactive than third-party decline suggested partial antigen-specific deletion.

Repertoires were generated with immunoSEQ multiplex PCR, while TCRdb's copy carries only in-frame clones and drops some. The sample contains roughly 67,000 clones, roughly 92% of which appear only once. V dropped 7 bases and J dropped 4 bases, with 13 bases sitting between them. CDR3 length: 14 residues. Germline CDR1 and CDR2: SNHLY and FYNNEI. This receptor was obtained from a human patient who received a liver transplant. T cells may partly derive from the graft donor. Sample: CD4+ T cells from blood, taken roughly 26 months after liver transplant. The chain employs TRBV2 and TRBJ2-2, with D possibly called TRBD1 or TRBD2 (6 bases each). CDR3 sequence: CASNRGLGTGELFF. In DNA form, the CDR3 reads TGTGCCAGCAATCGGGGGCTGGGCACCGGGGAGCTGTTTTTT.